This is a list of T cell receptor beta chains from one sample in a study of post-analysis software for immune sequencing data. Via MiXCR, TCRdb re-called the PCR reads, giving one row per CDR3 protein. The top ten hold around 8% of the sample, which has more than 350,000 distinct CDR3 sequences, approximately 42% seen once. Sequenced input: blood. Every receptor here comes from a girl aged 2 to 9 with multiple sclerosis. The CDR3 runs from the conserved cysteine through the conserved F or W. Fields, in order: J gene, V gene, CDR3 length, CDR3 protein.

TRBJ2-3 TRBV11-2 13 CASSLVMGNTQYF
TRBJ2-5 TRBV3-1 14 CASSLYLSSGTTYF
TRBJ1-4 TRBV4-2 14 CASSQDSYNEKLFF
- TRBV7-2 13 CASSLALVNIQYF
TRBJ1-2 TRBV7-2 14 CASSLGTGRRGYTF
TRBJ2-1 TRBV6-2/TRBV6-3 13 CASSWRRAGRLFF
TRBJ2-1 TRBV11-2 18 CASSLVSAGGQLYNEQFF
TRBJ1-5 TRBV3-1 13 CASSREGQQPQHF
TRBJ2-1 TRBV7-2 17 CASSLVIRDGLHNEQFF
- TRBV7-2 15 CASSLGGVGGETQYF
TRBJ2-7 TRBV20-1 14 CSARSSSGSYEQYF
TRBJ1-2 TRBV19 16 CATERSGTGGSYGYTF
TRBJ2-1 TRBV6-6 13 CASSYSSDSEQFF
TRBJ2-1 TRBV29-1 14 CSVVGRAGVAEQFF
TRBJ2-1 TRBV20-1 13 CSAKGATRNEQFF
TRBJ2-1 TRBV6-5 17 CASSYPFAGTSGVGQFF
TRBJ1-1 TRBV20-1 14 CSARVRGVNTEAFF